Below are 10 T cell receptor beta chains sequenced from a single sample in a study of metastatic and nonmetastatic thyroid tumors (dated by TCRdb to 2018 to 2020). Library generation was performed with PCR. The data were produced on an Illumina HiSeq 4000. TCRdb itself trimmed the public reads at Q25 with fastp, ran MiXCR and retained productive beta chains. In all, the sample holds 60,000 to 85,000 clones, and more than 15% of those were seen once. The biggest ten clones account for about 13% of the sample. No patient had received any treatment before thyroid surgery. Sequencing was done on a sample of blood. Source of these receptors: a female donor with papillary thyroid cancer or a benign thyroid nodule (not recorded which). Some clones in this sample may be carry-over from other donors' samples.

This clone was recorded many times. The chain employs TRBV12-3 or TRBV12-4 and TRBJ1-2; the D gene is possibly TRBD1 (6 bases). Trimming pared 3 bases from V and 4 bases from J, leaving 12 bases between. The CDR3 length is 14 residues. The CDR3: CASSFWGQGYGYTF. The CDR3 nucleotides read TGTGCCAGCAGTTTTTGGGGGCAGGGCTATGGCTACACCTTC.

This clone was observed at least ten times. The rearrangement links TRBV11-2 to TRBJ2-6; D is possibly TRBD1 (5 bases). There are 17 residues in the CDR3. V lost 0 bases, J lost 5 bases, and 14 bases lay in between. Germline lookup yields CDR1 SGHAT and CDR2 FQNNGV. CDR3 protein: CASSLEQGAVWANVLTF. CDR3 DNA: TGTGCCAGCAGCTTAGAGCAGGGCGCGGTCTGGGCCAACGTCCTGACTTTC.

This clone has at least ten counts. Compared with germline, one end of the junction differs, possibly owing to a read error. The rearrangement joins TRBV13 to TRBJ2-7, with D unclear. The germline V gene encodes CDR1 PRHDT and CDR2 FYEKMQ (reference sequence). There are 11 residues in the CDR3. The CDR3 loop reads CASSLGQGPIF. For the CDR3, the DNA is TGTGCCAGCAGCTTAGGACAAGGACCTATCTTC.

Details on this clone: Since the CDR3 does not end with the conserved phenylalanine or tryptophan, this likely comes from a read error. This chain links TRBV5-1 with TRBJ2-7; D remains unclear. CDR3 length: 13 residues. V was pared by 4 bases and J by 1 base, with 9 bases between. From germline, CDR1 is SGHRS and CDR2 YFSETQ. The chain's CDR3 is CASSVSASYEQYL. CDR3 coding DNA: TGCGCCAGCAGCGTCAGTGCTTCCTACGAGCAGTACCTC.

The J gene is TRBJ2-7, the V gene TRBV20-1, with D perhaps TRBD2 (6 bases). V was trimmed by 0 bases and J by 6 bases, leaving 9 bases between them. Germline V gene sequence: CDR1 DFQATT, CDR2 SNEGSKA (reference sequence). CDR3 length: 12 amino acids. The CDR3 DNA sequence: TGCAGTGCTAGAGACGGGGAGGTCGAGCAGTACTTC. It is translated as CSARDGEVEQYF.

The table lists this clone with a few counts. The rearrangement joins TRBV5-1 to TRBJ2-3; D possibly corresponds to TRBD2 (5 bases). The CDR3 consists of 15 residues. The V gene's germline CDR1 is SGHRS and CDR2 YFSETQ. The V end was cut by 1 base, the J end by 6 bases, with 15 bases between. CDR3 region: CASSLTSGRLDTQYF. The CDR3 coding sequence is TGCGCCAGCAGCTTGACTAGTGGGAGATTGGATACGCAGTATTTT.

In its sample, this clone was seen many times. Written as DNA, the CDR3 is TGCAGTGCTAGAGATACGACTAGCGGGTTGTACGAGCAGTACTTC. As protein: CSARDTTSGLYEQYF. The V gene is TRBV20-1, the J gene TRBJ2-7, with TRBD2 matching over 10 bases. The CDR3 runs 15 residues. Unmatched junction bases numbered 6, after V lost 0 bases and J lost 4 bases. Germline-derived CDR1 and CDR2 are DFQATT and SNEGSKA (reference sequence).

The chain uses TRBV11-2 and TRBJ2-3; D gene ambiguous. The CDR3 runs to 16 residues. V lost 0 bases, J lost 0 bases, and 10 bases lay in between. Germline values: CDR1 SGHAT, CDR2 FQNNGV. The CDR3 DNA sequence: TGTGCCAGCAGCTTAGATTCGGGTATTAGCACAGATACGCAGTATTTT. Translated: CASSLDSGISTDTQYF.

This clone was seen ten or more times. The CDR3 region is CASSYGSFRNEQFF. DNA of the CDR3: TGTGCCAGCAGTTACGGGTCGTTTAGGAATGAGCAGTTCTTC. The chain has TRBV6-5 and TRBJ2-1; no clear D. V was shortened by 2 bases and J by 7 bases, with 12 bases between the two germline ends. Germline CDR1 is MNHEY and CDR2 is SVGAGI. The CDR3 sequence is 14 residues long.

This clone was detected a few times. The CDR3 does not end in the conserved phenylalanine or tryptophan, so this is likely a read error. The gene calls are TRBV10-3 and TRBJ2-5; 13 bases are a match to TRBD2. V lost 10 bases to trimming and J lost 2 bases; unmatched junction nucleotides: 10. Germline CDR1 and CDR2: ENHRY and SYGVKD. The CDR3 is made up of 16 amino acids. CDR3 residues: CATKIGLAGDQETQYL. The CDR3 nucleotides are TGTGCCACTAAGATCGGACTAGCGGGAGATCAAGAGACCCAGTACCTC.